Below are 18 T cell receptor beta chains sequenced from a single sample in a study of T cell responses to AZD1222 COVID-19 vaccine. Assay: immunoSEQ multiplex PCR; the TCRdb copy retains only in-frame clones and omits some. The table records some 120,000 clones, over 75% of them present only once. The sequences come from peripheral blood, collected on day 0 of AZD1222 vaccination. The receptor set was obtained from an adult in good health.

This chain uses TRBV6-5 with TRBJ2-7, with D perhaps assigned TRBD1 or TRBD2 (7 bases each). The CDR3 runs to 15 residues. V was clipped by 9 bases and J by 5 bases, with 23 bases between them. CDR1 and CDR2 (germline): MNHEY, SVGAGI. The CDR3 DNA reads as TGTGCCAGTCGAGGGGGAGGGGGCGCCCCCCACGAGCAGTACTTC. It specifies CASRGGGGAPHEQYF.

The chain joins TRBV5-1 to TRBJ2-5, with D unresolved. Germline V gives CDR1 SGHRS, CDR2 YFSETQ. This CDR3 has 14 residues. Trimming left V 0 bases short and J 3 bases short, with 9 bases between. The CDR3 DNA is TGCGCCAGCAGCTTGGCTTCTCCCGAAGAGACCCAGTACTTC. It specifies CASSLASPEETQYF.

The V and J genes are TRBV6-2 or TRBV6-3 and TRBJ2-5, with TRBD2 as a possible D gene (5 bases). CDR3 length equals 14 residues. The germline V and J ends were trimmed by 0 bases and 5 bases, with 10 bases remaining between them. Germline loops: CDR1 MNHEY, CDR2 SVGEGT. Written as DNA, the CDR3 is TGTGCCAGCAGTTACTCAGGACTGCGGGAGACCCAGTACTTC. This translates into CASSYSGLRETQYF.

DNA of the CDR3: TGTGCCAGCAGCTCGGACAGGGGAACGCAGCCCCAGCATTTT. Its protein is CASSSDRGTQPQHF. The rearrangement links TRBV6-5 to TRBJ1-5, with 9 bases aligning to TRBD1. Germline CDR1 is MNHEY and CDR2 is SVGAGI. This CDR3 spans 14 amino acids. The V gene end was trimmed by 6 bases and the J gene end by 7 bases; junction bases not matched to a gene: 7.

This sequence joins TRBV10-3 and TRBJ2-1; 12 bases match TRBD1. The germline gives CDR1 ENHRY, CDR2 SYGVKD. The CDR3 contains 16 residues. Trimming removed 2 bases from V and 8 bases from J; junction bases left unmatched: 7. DNA for the CDR3: TGTGCCATCAGTGAGCCGCCGGGACAGGGGGCCCATGAGCAGTTCTTC. The encoded protein is CAISEPPGQGAHEQFF.

This chain joins TRBV19 and TRBJ2-7, with TRBD1 identical over 9 bases. This CDR3 is 16 amino acids long. CDR1 and CDR2 from the germline V gene are LNHDA and SQIVND (reference sequence). With 7 bases clipped from V and 4 bases from J, the junction kept 14 bases outside the gene matches. The CDR3 sequence: CASKPGGGQGMYEQYF. For the CDR3, the DNA is TGTGCCAGTAAACCAGGAGGGGGACAGGGTATGTACGAGCAGTACTTC.

The sample holds one count of this clone. V gene TRBV18 combines with J gene TRBJ1-3; D is possibly TRBD1 (6 bases). Trimming took off 3 bases at V and 3 bases at J, with 9 bases between the two ends. The germline CDR1 and CDR2 sequences are KGHSH and LQKENI. The CDR3 length is 14 residues. CDR3 sequence reads: CASSPEGGGNTIYF. DNA of the CDR3: TGTGCCAGCTCACCTGAAGGGGGTGGAAACACCATATATTTT. The full variable domain, with the rest looked up from reference TRBV18 and TRBJ1-3, is NAGVMQNPRHLVRRRGQEARLRCSPMKGHSHVYWYRQLPEEGLKFMVYLQKENIIDESGMPKERFSAEFPKEGPSILRIQQVVRGDSAAYFCASSPEGGGNTIYFGEGSWLTVV.

This chain connects TRBV11-3 to TRBJ1-6; D is perhaps TRBD1 (5 bases). The CDR3 is made up of 14 amino acids. The V end lost 2 bases, the J end lost 9 bases, and 11 bases lay between the germline ends. Germline V gene data show CDR1 as SGHNT and CDR2 as YENEEA. CDR3 nucleotide sequence: TGTGCCAGCAGCTTATCAGGGTTCGGTTCACCCCTCCACTTT. Protein: CASSLSGFGSPLHF. The full variable domain, completed using reference TRBV11-3 and TRBJ1-6, is EAGVVQSPRYKIIEKKQPVAFWCNPISGHNTLYWYLQNLGQGPELLIRYENEEAVDDSQLPKDRFSAERLKGVDSTLKIQPAELGDSAVYLCASSLSGFGSPLHFGNGTRLTVT.

This clone has only one observation. V and J are TRBV6-5 and TRBJ1-1; D is perhaps TRBD1 (6 bases). V lost 9 bases and J 0 bases, leaving 11 bases between the germline ends. This CDR3 region has 13 residues. Germline V lookup: CDR1 MNHEY, CDR2 SVGAGI. Here the CDR3 reads CASRGAMNTEAFF. CDR3 DNA sequence: TGTGCCAGTCGGGGGGCCATGAACACTGAAGCTTTCTTT.

J is TRBJ1-1 and V is TRBV4-3, with D uncertain. Per germline, CDR1 LGHNA and CDR2 YSLEER. V lost 4 bases, J lost 1 base, and 10 bases lay in between. CDR3 size: 14 residues. The CDR3, as DNA: TGCGCCAGCAGCCGGCAGACACGGAACACTGAAGCTTTCTTT. Amino acid sequence: CASSRQTRNTEAFF.

J is TRBJ1-1 and V is TRBV9; D may be TRBD1 (5 bases). In germline, CDR1 is SGDLS, CDR2 YYNGEE. V was pared by 4 bases and J by 9 bases, with 19 bases between. This CDR3 is built from 14 residues. The CDR3 nucleotides are TGTGCCAGCAGCAGCCCGGACCCCGGGGCGAAAGCTTTCTTT. Translated: CASSSPDPGAKAFF.

The chain joins TRBV19 to TRBJ2-3; 8 positions match TRBD2. J lost 3 bases, V lost 1 base, and 3 bases had no gene match. The V gene's germline CDR1 is LNHDA and CDR2 SQIVND (reference sequence). CDR3 length equals 15 residues. The CDR3: CASSIGGGLTDTQYF. CDR3 DNA sequence: TGTGCCAGTAGTATAGGCGGGGGGCTGACAGATACGCAGTATTTT.

Here the CDR3 DNA reads TGTGCCAGTAGTGGGAACACTTACTACGAGCAGTACTTC. Its translation is CASSGNTYYEQYF. The chain employs TRBV19 and TRBJ2-7; no firm D call. V lost 5 bases, J lost 3 bases, and 11 bases lay in between. The CDR3 length is 13 residues. Germline assignment: CDR1 LNHDA and CDR2 SQIVND (reference sequence).

The genes are TRBV6-5 and TRBJ1-4; D might be TRBD1 (5 bases). CDR3 length: 14 amino acids. With 7 bases removed from V and 9 bases from J, the gap between germline ends came to 18 bases. Germline V gene data show CDR1 as MNHEY and CDR2 as SVGAGI. CDR3 nucleotide sequence: TGTGCCAGCACCCCTATGAGAACAGGACAAAAACTGTTTTTT. This gives the protein CASTPMRTGQKLFF.

The chain recombines TRBV18 with TRBJ1-4; D call uncertain. Germline V gene lookup returns CDR1 KGHSH and CDR2 LQKENI. This CDR3 is 15 amino acids long. Trimming stripped 3 bases from V and 5 bases from J, with 13 bases between. The CDR3 loop is CASSPYQPGNEKLFF. For the CDR3, the DNA is TGTGCCAGCTCACCTTACCAACCGGGGAATGAAAAACTGTTTTTT.

The chain uses TRBV18 and TRBJ2-1; 8 bases match TRBD2. The junction had 6 bases not matched to a gene; V was cut back by 2 bases and J by 6 bases. Per germline, CDR1 KGHSH and CDR2 LQKENI. The CDR3 has 15 residues. The CDR3 DNA reads TGTGCCAGCTCACCAAACGGGGGGGCCGTCAATGAGCAGTTCTTC. Amino acid sequence: CASSPNGGAVNEQFF.

The chain carries TRBV30 and TRBJ1-2; perhaps TRBD1 as D (5 bases). Trimming took off 2 bases at V and 6 bases at J, with 13 bases between the two ends. From germline, CDR1 is GTSNPN and CDR2 SVGIG (reference sequence). The CDR3 totals 13 residues. CDR3 residues: CAWSLQGVDGYTF. The CDR3 bases are TGTGCCTGGAGTCTCCAGGGTGTGGATGGCTACACCTTC. Full variable domain (rest looked up from reference TRBV30 and TRBJ1-2): SQTIHQWPATLVQPVGSPLSLECTVEGTSNPNLYWYRQAAGRGLQLLFYSVGIGQISSEVPQNLSASRPQDRQFILSSKKLLLSDSGFYLCAWSLQGVDGYTFGSGTRLTVV.

The rearrangement joins TRBV5-6 to TRBJ2-7; TRBD2 is a possible D gene (6 bases). Germline CDR1 reads SGHDT; CDR2 reads YYEEEE. This CDR3 is 15 amino acids long. V was pared by 1 base and J by 0 bases, with 11 bases between. CDR3 region: CASSLPGLSSYEQYF. CDR3 DNA sequence: TGTGCCAGCAGCTTGCCCGGACTATCCTCCTACGAGCAGTACTTC. Combining the CDR3 with reference TRBV5-6 and TRBJ2-7 gives the whole variable domain DAGVTQSPTHLIKTRGQQVTLRCSPKSGHDTVSWYQQALGQGPQFIFQYYEEEERQRGNFPDRFSGHQFPNYSSELNVNALLLGDSALYLCASSLPGLSSYEQYFGPGTRLTVT.